This entry concerns a single T cell receptor (beta chain). This sample is part of a study of T cells after somatic rescue of genetic block. Clones were sequenced by immunoSEQ multiplex PCR, and TCRdb holds only the in-frame ones, with some missing. The profile shows 9,500 to 15,000 clones, roughly 73% of them singletons. Germline CDR1 and CDR2: SGHAT and FQNNGV. The CDR3 totals 17 residues. Losses at the gene ends were 1 base for V and 7 bases for J; bases not matched to a gene: 12. Sequencing was performed on peripheral blood mononuclear cells (PBMCs). The V and J genes are TRBV11-2 and TRBJ2-1; 8 positions agree with TRBD1. The sequence was obtained from a boy between 10 and 17 years old. The CDR3: CASSLVHRGARGNEQFF. CDR3 in DNA: TGTGCCAGCAGCTTAGTCCACAGGGGGGCCCGGGGGAATGAGCAGTTCTTC.